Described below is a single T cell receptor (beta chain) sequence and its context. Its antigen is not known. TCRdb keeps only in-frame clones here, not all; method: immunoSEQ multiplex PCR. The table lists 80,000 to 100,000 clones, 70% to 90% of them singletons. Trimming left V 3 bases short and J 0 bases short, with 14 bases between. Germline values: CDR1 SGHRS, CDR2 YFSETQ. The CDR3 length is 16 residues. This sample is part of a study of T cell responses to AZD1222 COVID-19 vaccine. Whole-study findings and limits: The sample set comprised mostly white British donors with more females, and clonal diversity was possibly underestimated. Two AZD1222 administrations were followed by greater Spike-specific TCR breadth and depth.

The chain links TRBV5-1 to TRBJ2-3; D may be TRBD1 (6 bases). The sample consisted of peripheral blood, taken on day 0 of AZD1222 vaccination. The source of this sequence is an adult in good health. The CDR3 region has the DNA TGCGCCAGCAGCTGGCAGGGGACAAGGAGCACAGATACGCAGTATTTT. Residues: CASSWQGTRSTDTQYF.